The rows below give T cell receptor beta chains drawn from one sample of a study of blood T cells in healthy people across ages. MiXCR was run by TCRdb on the 5' RACE reads, yielding one entry per CDR3 protein. Of about a million distinct CDR3 sequences in the sample, approximately 49% are singletons; the top ten hold around an eighth. The sequenced sample consisted of blood. The receptor set was obtained from a man younger than 40 in good health. The CDR3 runs from the conserved cysteine through the conserved F or W. The order of the fields is clone size, D gene, J gene, V gene, CDR3 DNA, CDR3 protein. D genes are given only for firm matches. Some rows mark clone size as missing; the rest say once, few, many or name a class of expanded clone.

-	-	TRBJ1-5	TRBV21-1	TGTGCCAGCAGCAGAGACGGGTGCAATCAGCCCCAGCATTTT	CASSRDGCNQPQHF
-	TRBD2	TRBJ2-3	TRBV5-1	TGCGCCAGCGACGGGGGGGTATCTGATACGCAGTATTTT	CASDGGVSDTQYF
-	TRBD1	TRBJ2-7	TRBV6-5	TGTGCCAGCAGTTACGGATCGGACAGGCCCAACAATGAGCAGTACTTC	CASSYGSDRPNNEQYF
few	TRBD2	TRBJ2-3	TRBV2	TGTGCCAGCTGGACTAGCGGAACAGATACGCAGTATTTT	CASWTSGTDTQYF
-	-	TRBJ2-3	TRBV5-1	TGCGCCAGCAGCTCTTGGGGGGGCCCACAAAATACGCAGTATTTT	CASSSWGGPQNTQYF
-	-	TRBJ1-1	TRBV11-2	TGTGCCAGCAGCTTAGATCTTTGGCCTGAAGCTTTCTTT	CASSLDLWPEAFF
-	TRBD1	TRBJ1-2	TRBV12-3/TRBV12-4	TGTGCCAGCATCCAGGGGGGGGCATATGGCTACACCTTC	CASIQGGAYGYTF
-	-	TRBJ1-6	TRBV5-6	TGTGCCAGCGGCACGGGGCGGATCAATTCACCCCTCCACTTT	CASGTGRINSPLHF
-	TRBD1	TRBJ2-1	TRBV10-3	TGTGCCACTGGGACAGCCTACAATGAGCAGTTCTTC	CATGTAYNEQFF
-	-	TRBJ2-1	TRBV7-2	TGTGCCAGCAGCTACATCGACCGGCATGAGCAGTTCTTC	CASSYIDRHEQFF
few	-	TRBJ1-6	TRBV20-1	TGCAGTGCTCGCAAGCTACCTTCGTCACCCCTCCACTTT	CSARKLPSSPLHF
many	TRBD2	TRBJ2-5	TRBV20-1	TGCAGTGCTAGCTTCACTAGCGGGGTGGGAGAGACCCAGTACTTC	CSASFTSGVGETQYF
-	-	TRBJ1-4	TRBV20-1	TGCAGTGCCGCCACCGGGACGACAAATGAAAAACTGTTTTTT	CSAATGTTNEKLFF
-	TRBD2	TRBJ2-3	TRBV10-3	TGTGCCATCAGTGAGCTGAGGACTAGCGGCTTTAGCACAGATACGCAGTATTTT	CAISELRTSGFSTDTQYF
few	-	TRBJ2-3	TRBV24-1	TGTGCCACCAGTGACCTTGCCGGACAGTACACAGATACGCAGTATTTT	CATSDLAGQYTDTQYF
-	-	TRBJ2-1	TRBV7-9	TGTGCCAGCAGCGCGGGCTCCAGGGTTGATGAGCAGTTCTTC	CASSAGSRVDEQFF
-	-	TRBJ2-4	TRBV12-3/TRBV12-4	TGTGCCAGCACCACTTTGGGCATCTCCTACGAGCAGTGCTTC	CASTTLGISYEQCF
few	-	TRBJ2-7	TRBV10-3	TGTGCCATCAGTGAGCAATACTACGAGCAGTACTTC	CAISEQYYEQYF
-	-	TRBJ1-1	TRBV5-1	TGCGCCAGCAGCACGGTTGGGGGTCACACTGAAGCTTTCTTT	CASSTVGGHTEAFF
-	-	TRBJ1-6	TRBV6-2/TRBV6-3	TGTGCCAGCAGTTACTCGAAAGGGCTTTCACCCCTCCACTTT	CASSYSKGLSPLHF
-	-	TRBJ1-2	TRBV6-6	TGTGCCAGCAGCCACCCCCATCCCTGGGGCGATGGCTACACCTTC	CASSHPHPWGDGYTF
-	-	TRBJ1-2	TRBV29-1	TGCAGCGTTGCCTACGGAGGGAAGTATGGCTACACCTTC	CSVAYGGKYGYTF
-	-	TRBJ2-3	TRBV6-5	TGTGCCAGCAGTTACCAGGGACGGACCACCACAGATACGCAGTATTTT	CASSYQGRTTTDTQYF
few	-	TRBJ2-2	TRBV4-1	TGCGCCAGCAACCCGACAGCCTTGAACACCGGGGAGCTGTTTTTT	CASNPTALNTGELFF
many	TRBD2	TRBJ2-1	TRBV14	TGTGCCAGCAGCTACTACACGGGACTAGCGGGCCACAATGAGCAGTTCTTC	CASSYYTGLAGHNEQFF
-	-	TRBJ1-1	TRBV27	TGTGCCAGCAGTGCGAACAGGCGGAACACTGAAGCTTTCTTT	CASSANRRNTEAFF
-	TRBD2	TRBJ2-1	TRBV7-3	TGTGCCAGCAGCCCGTCTAGCGGGGGGTTTTACAATGAGCAGTTCTTC	CASSPSSGGFYNEQFF
many	-	TRBJ1-2	TRBV6-2/TRBV6-3	TGTGCCAGCAGTTACACGGTGACGGCTAGTGGCTACACCTTC	CASSYTVTASGYTF
-	TRBD2	TRBJ2-3	TRBV6-5	TGTGCCAGCAGTTACGTTGCTAGCGGGGGGGCAGATACGCAGTATTTT	CASSYVASGGADTQYF
-	TRBD2	TRBJ2-3	TRBV20-1	TGCAGTGCTAGATCTCTAGCGGGTAGTGCAGATACGCAGTATTTT	CSARSLAGSADTQYF
few	TRBD2	TRBJ2-1	TRBV24-1	TGTGCCACCAGTGATAGGCGGGGGGAAAACAATGAGCAGTTCTTC	CATSDRRGENNEQFF
many	TRBD2	TRBJ2-7	TRBV27	TGTGCCAGCAGTTTAAGACTAGCGGGCTCCTACGAGCAGTACTTC	CASSLRLAGSYEQYF
-	-	TRBJ2-6	TRBV6-1	TGTGCGGTGGGGACCCAGTATGGGGCCAACGTCCTGACTTTC	CAVGTQYGANVLTF
-	TRBD2	TRBJ2-1	TRBV6-2/TRBV6-3	TGTGCCAGCAGTTACGGGGTAGCGGGGTTGAATGAGCAGTTCTTC	CASSYGVAGLNEQFF
few	-	TRBJ2-2	TRBV5-1	TGCGCCAGCAGCTTGACAGCACCGAACACCGGGGAGCTGTTTTTT	CASSLTAPNTGELFF
few	-	TRBJ2-7	TRBV4-1	TGCGCCAGCAGCCAAGTGGGGGTCCACGAGCAGTACTTC	CASSQVGVHEQYF
few	TRBD1	TRBJ2-7	TRBV10-3	TGTGCCATAAACCGGGACAGTGAAACCTACGAGCAGTACTTC	CAINRDSETYEQYF
-	-	TRBJ1-2	TRBV6-2/TRBV6-3	TGTGCCAGCAGTTACAGAGCCCAGGGTTCGGGGTCCTATGGCTACACCTTC	CASSYRAQGSGSYGYTF
-	-	TRBJ1-1	TRBV14	TGTGCCAGCAGCCAAGGTACACGCCTGAACACTGAAGCTTTCTTT	CASSQGTRLNTEAFF
once	-	TRBJ1-2	TRBV3-1	TGTGCCAGCAGCAACACTAGGAGCTATGGCTACACCTTC	CASSNTRSYGYTF
-	-	TRBJ1-1	TRBV6-5	TGTGTCAGCAGTCTTACGGGAAACACTGAAGCTTTCTTT	CVSSLTGNTEAFF
-	-	TRBJ2-1	TRBV20-1	TGCAGTGCTGCCCCCACACGGGACAATGAGCAGTTCTTC	CSAAPTRDNEQFF
few	-	TRBJ2-7	TRBV20-1	TGCAGTGCCATTCGGAGGCGCGAGCAGTACTTC	CSAIRRREQYF
once	-	TRBJ1-4	TRBV5-1	TGCGCCAGCAGCTTGAGGGTCCCCGGTGAAAAACTGTTTTTT	CASSLRVPGEKLFF
-	TRBD1	TRBJ2-3	TRBV28	TGTGCCAGCAGTTTATCTGGTCTGGACAGGGTAGAAGATACGCAGTATTTT	CASSLSGLDRVEDTQYF
few	TRBD1	TRBJ1-2	TRBV6-5	TGTGCCAGCAGCCTTGCAGGGGGCGCGCTTGGCTACACCTTC	CASSLAGGALGYTF
-	-	TRBJ2-2	TRBV29-1	TGCAGCGTTCGACAGATTAACACCGGGGAGCTGTTTTTT	CSVRQINTGELFF
-	TRBD2	TRBJ2-3	TRBV5-1	TGCGCCAGCAGCATAGCGGGAGTCACAGATACGCAGTATTTT	CASSIAGVTDTQYF
few	-	TRBJ2-3	TRBV4-2	TGTGCCAGCAGCCAAGAGACATCAATCGCAGATACGCAGTATTTT	CASSQETSIADTQYF
-	-	TRBJ1-1	TRBV18	TGTGCCAGCTCACCACCCAAGGGGACTGAAGCTTTCTTT	CASSPPKGTEAFF
few	TRBD1	TRBJ2-7	TRBV7-9	TGTGCCAGCAGCCCCCGGGACAGGGTATACCTCTACGAGCAGTACTTC	CASSPRDRVYLYEQYF
many	TRBD2	TRBJ2-5	TRBV20-1	TGCAGTGCTACGCGACTAGCGGGGGTGTCCCTACAAGAGACCCAGTACTTC	CSATRLAGVSLQETQYF
-	TRBD1	TRBJ2-7	TRBV6-5	TGTGTCAGCAGTTACACACAACCGGGACAGGGGGCTAACCCCTACGAGCAGTACTTC	CVSSYTQPGQGANPYEQYF